A single sample gave rise to the 4 T cell receptor beta chains below, sequenced in a study of blood T cell repertoires in COVID-19. Repertoires were generated with immunoSEQ multiplex PCR, while TCRdb's copy carries only in-frame clones and drops some. The sample holds a few hundred thousand clones, around nine tenths seen once. Specimen: peripheral blood. The origin of the receptors is a woman aged 55-70 years with COVID-19, enrolled during active disease.

The rearrangement uses TRBV6-5 and TRBJ2-7, with a possible D match to TRBD1 (6 bases). CDR1 is MNHEY, CDR2 SVGAGI, per germline. Trimming removed 6 bases from V and 3 bases from J, with 15 bases in between. This CDR3 has 14 amino acids. The DNA for the CDR3 is TGTGCCAGCAGCTCAACAGGGATAGGCTACGAGCAGTACTTC. Amino acids: CASSSTGIGYEQYF.

The V call is TRBV15, the J call TRBJ2-4; D possibly corresponds to TRBD2 (5 bases). Trimming stripped 6 bases from V and 0 bases from J, with 9 bases between. Germline loops: CDR1 LNHNV, CDR2 YYDKDF (reference sequence). There are 14 residues in the CDR3. The CDR3 reads CATRDSLAKNIQYF. Written as DNA, the CDR3 is TGTGCCACCAGGGACTCACTAGCCAAAAACATTCAGTACTTC.

The chain carries TRBV4-2 and TRBJ1-2; 7 nucleotides agree with TRBD1. V was clipped by 1 base and J by 1 base; unmatched bases: 6. CDR3 length equals 16 residues. Germline lookup yields CDR1 LGHNA and CDR2 YNFKEQ. This CDR3 is CASSQVLGQNNYGYTF. The CDR3 DNA is TGTGCCAGCAGCCAAGTTTTGGGACAGAATAACTATGGCTACACCTTC.

This clone occurred many times. The genes are TRBV15 and TRBJ2-2; perhaps TRBD1 as D (6 bases). V gave up 5 bases and J gave up 7 bases, with 20 bases separating them. The CDR3 loop spans 16 amino acids. CDR1 LNHNV and CDR2 YYDKDF come from the germline V gene (reference sequence). The CDR3 here is CATSLRGAATGGELFF. The CDR3 nucleotides are TGTGCCACCAGCCTCAGGGGCGCTGCAACCGGCGGGGAGCTGTTTTTT.